Below are 9 T cell receptor beta chains sequenced from a single sample in a study of post-analysis software for immune sequencing data. Study-wide findings and caveats: In patients, about five TRBV segments were more frequent than in controls, with TRBV5-6, TRBV5-1 and TRBV20-1 among them.

Their recognized antigens are unknown. The TCR beta cDNA libraries contained unique molecular identifiers. TCRdb used MiXCR to reprocess the PCR reads, holding one entry per CDR3 protein. The table lists a few hundred thousand distinct CDR3 sequences, 35% to 40% of them singletons. Sequenced material: blood. These TCRs come from a girl aged 10 to 17 with multiple sclerosis.

In this sample, this clonotype turned up many times. This chain uses TRBV27 with TRBJ2-1; D remains unclear. V was cut by 3 bases and J by 5 bases, with 8 bases left in between. Per germline, CDR1 MNHEY and CDR2 SMNVEV (reference sequence). The CDR3 is made up of 13 amino acids. The CDR3 here is CASSFGRNNEQFF. The DNA for the CDR3 is TGTGCCAGCAGTTTCGGACGGAACAATGAGCAGTTCTTC.

The chain recombines TRBV10-3 with TRBJ2-7; tentatively, D is TRBD1 (6 bases). Trimming took off 8 bases at V and 2 bases at J, with 7 bases between the two ends. This CDR3 comprises 11 residues. CDR1 and CDR2 (germline): ENHRY, SYGVKD. The CDR3 sequence: CAIRDTYEQYF. CDR3 in DNA: TGTGCCATCCGGGACACCTACGAGCAGTACTTC.

This chain links TRBV24-1 with TRBJ2-7; D gene unclear. Trimming removed 1 base at V and 12 bases at J, with 18 bases between. The V gene's germline CDR1 is KGHDR and CDR2 SFDVKD. This CDR3 has 14 amino acids. The DNA for the CDR3 is TGTGCCACCAGTGATTTCGGGCAGCAAGAGACCCGGTACTTC. Protein product: CATSDFGQQETRYF.

This clonotype was observed at least ten times. The V and J genes are TRBV28 and TRBJ2-4; 9 bases are shared with TRBD1. J was trimmed by 11 bases and V by 5 bases; bases with no gene match: 7. Germline CDR1 reads MDHEN; CDR2 reads SYDVKM. The CDR3 extends over 13 amino acids. CDR3 sequence reads: CASSPPDRGVQYF. CDR3 coding DNA: TGTGCCAGCAGTCCTCCGGACAGGGGCGTTCAGTACTTC. Variable domain in full (rest from reference TRBV28 and TRBJ2-4): DVKVTQSSRYLVKRTGEKVFLECVQDMDHENMFWYRQDPGLGLRLIYFSYDVKMKEKGDIPEGYSVSREKKERFSLILESASTNQTSMYLCASSPPDRGVQYFGAGTRLSVL.

The chain combines TRBV18 with TRBJ2-3; D call uncertain. The CDR3 covers 17 residues. V was clipped by 0 bases and J by 3 bases, with 16 bases between them. The V gene's germline CDR1 is KGHSH and CDR2 LQKENI. CDR3 bases: TGTGCCAGCTCACCACCTGGGTTTGGGCTGGGGACAGATACGCAGTATTTT. Amino acid sequence: CASSPPGFGLGTDTQYF.

This clonotype was detected a few times. The V gene is TRBV5-5, the J gene TRBJ2-2, with D tentatively TRBD1 or TRBD2 (5 bases each). Looked up from germline, CDR1 is SGHKS and CDR2 is YYEKEE (reference sequence). The germline V and J ends were trimmed by 2 bases and 5 bases, with 10 bases remaining between them. The CDR3 totals 14 residues. Written as DNA, the CDR3 is TGTGCCAGCAGCTTCCAAGGGGAGACCGGGGAGCTGTTTTTT. Translated, it gives CASSFQGETGELFF.

This clonotype was seen only once. With a much larger clone just one base away, this may be a read error. The missing conserved phenylalanine or tryptophan at the end of this CDR3 makes a read error likely. This chain links TRBV20-1 with TRBJ2-1; 7 bases agree with TRBD2. Germline values: CDR1 DFQATT, CDR2 SNEGSKA (reference sequence). The V segment lost 3 bases and the J segment 4 bases; nucleotides outside the gene matches: 6. This CDR3 has 14 residues. CDR3 nucleotides: TGCAGTGCTAGTTGGCCTAGCGGTTACAATGAGCAGTTCTTA. Encoded protein: CSASWPSGYNEQFL.

The genes are TRBV20-1 and TRBJ1-1; D is perhaps TRBD1 (6 bases). The germline V gene has CDR1 DFQATT and CDR2 SNEGSKA (reference sequence). The CDR3 loop spans 14 amino acids. The V gene lost 0 bases and the J gene lost 9 bases, with 17 bases spanning the gap. The CDR3 region has the DNA TGCAGTGCTAGAGATATAGGGGGAACAGTTAAAGCTTTCTTT. As protein: CSARDIGGTVKAFF.

The chain couples TRBV7-2 to TRBJ2-5; possibly TRBD2 for D (5 bases). Judging by the DNA end, TRBJ2-7 fits better; the J call may be wrong. CDR1 and CDR2 from the germline V gene are SGHTA and FQGNSA. CDR3 length: 12 residues. The CDR3 DNA is TGTACCAGCAGCTTAGGAGGGTACGAGCAGTACTTC. This translates into CTSSLGGYEQYF.